Listed here are 30 T cell receptor beta chains from one sample, sequenced in a study of Graves' ophthalmopathy and Graves' hyperthyroidism. The TCR beta CDR3 regions underwent amplification from RNA transcripts. A first-round RT-PCR used HTBI primers, followed by a second-round multiplex PCR. TCRdb reanalysed the multiplex PCR reads using MiXCR and keeps one entry per CDR3 protein. Of around 470,000 distinct CDR3 sequences listed, 13% to 15% are singletons. The sample taken for sequencing was blood. These receptors all stem from a woman aged 30 to 39 with Graves' ophthalmopathy.

This clonotype has at least ten counts. The chain joins TRBV28 to TRBJ2-3, with 7 bases matching TRBD2. The V gene end was trimmed by 3 bases and the J gene end by 4 bases; junction bases not matched to a gene: 10. Germline V gene sequence: CDR1 MDHEN, CDR2 SYDVKM. The CDR3 length is 16 residues. CDR3 nucleotides: TGTGCCAGCAGTTTCCGTGGGGGAGGGCCATCAGATACGCAGTATTTT. It specifies CASSFRGGGPSDTQYF.

This clonotype showed up many times. The chain couples TRBV4-1 to TRBJ2-7; the D gene is possibly TRBD2 (6 bases). The V end was cut by 8 bases, the J end by 4 bases, with 15 bases between. This CDR3 is built from 13 residues. Germline CDR1 reads MGHRA; CDR2 reads YSYEKL. The CDR3 is CASGRGVSYEQYF. For the CDR3, the DNA is TGCGCCAGCGGACGCGGGGTCTCTTACGAGCAGTACTTC.

This clonotype appeared many times. J is TRBJ1-1 and V is TRBV30, with D unresolved. Germline CDR1 GTSNPN, CDR2 SVGIG (reference sequence). The V end was cut by 3 bases, the J end by 0 bases, with 8 bases between. The CDR3 consists of 13 residues. Here the CDR3 reads CAWRPGLNTEAFF. The DNA of the CDR3 is TGTGCCTGGAGACCCGGCCTGAACACTGAAGCTTTCTTT.

This clonotype came up many times. The chain has TRBV29-1 and TRBJ1-3, with D unresolved. Germline V gene lookup returns CDR1 SQVTM and CDR2 ANQGSEA. Deletions cut 4 bases from V and 1 base from J, with 11 bases between. This CDR3 region has 14 residues. In DNA, the CDR3 is TGCAGCGTTGCCAGGAGGGTGTCTGGAAACACCATATATTTT. Its translation is CSVARRVSGNTIYF. Based on the CDR3 plus reference TRBV29-1 and TRBJ1-3, the full variable domain is SAVISQKPSRDICQRGTSLTIQCQVDSQVTMMFWYRQQPGQSLTLIATANQGSEATYESGFVIDKFPISRPNLTFSTLTVSNMSPEDSSIYLCSVARRVSGNTIYFGEGSWLTVV.

This clonotype showed up many times. V and J are TRBV3-1 and TRBJ1-3; a possible D gene is TRBD1 (5 bases). Per germline, CDR1 LGHDT and CDR2 YNNKEL (reference sequence). The CDR3 length is 16 residues. V was clipped by 7 bases and J by 0 bases, with 16 bases between them. CDR3 sequence reads: CASTPSGTNSGNTIYF. In DNA, the CDR3 is TGTGCCAGCACCCCCTCGGGGACCAACTCTGGAAACACCATATATTTT.

This chain links TRBV3-1 with TRBJ2-5, with D possibly being TRBD2 (5 bases). Looked up from germline, CDR1 is LGHDT and CDR2 is YNNKEL (reference sequence). Between the trimmed V and J ends, which lost 3 bases and 7 bases, there was a span of 12 bases. CDR3 length equals 13 residues. The CDR3 spells CASSQWSLGTQYF. DNA for the CDR3: TGTGCCAGCAGCCAGTGGTCACTAGGGACCCAGTACTTC.

Concerning this clonotype itself: A much larger clone is a single base away; this may be a read error. The rearrangement joins TRBV15 to TRBJ2-5; no clear D. The CDR3 runs 12 residues. Trimming took 4 bases from V and 5 from J, leaving 8 bases between them. Germline-derived CDR1 and CDR2 are LNHNV and YYDKDF (reference sequence). Written as DNA, the CDR3 is TGTGCCACCAGCAACCCCGCGGAGACCCAGTACTTC. As protein: CATSNPAETQYF.

The sample holds many counts of this clonotype. A much larger clone lies one base from this, so it may be a read error. J is TRBJ1-5 and V is TRBV10-3, with D possibly matching TRBD1 (5 bases). The CDR3 has 15 residues. The germline V gene encodes CDR1 ENHRY and CDR2 SYGVKD. CDR3 in amino acids: CAISRNQGSNQPRHF. CDR3 DNA sequence: TGTGCCATCAGTCGAAATCAGGGCAGCAATCAGCCCCGGCATTTT.

A note on this clonotype: No conserved phenylalanine or tryptophan is present at the end of the CDR3, so a read error is the likely explanation. The chain links TRBV7-9 to TRBJ1-2; 8 nucleotides align to TRBD1. Germline CDR1 reads SEHNR; CDR2 reads FQNEAQ (reference sequence). J gave up 8 bases and V 1 base, and 6 bases lay outside the gene matches. This CDR3 comprises 14 residues. The CDR3 DNA sequence: TGTGCCAGCAGCTTAGGGACAGGGCTCAACGGCTACACCGTC. It translates to CASSLGTGLNGYTV.

The chain couples TRBV10-3 to TRBJ2-7; D unresolved. Germline V lookup: CDR1 ENHRY, CDR2 SYGVKD. The CDR3 has 11 amino acids. Trimming pared 7 bases from V and 6 bases from J, leaving 10 bases between. CDR3 in amino acids: CAIKSNLEQYF. The CDR3 nucleotides read TGTGCCATCAAATCCAACCTCGAGCAGTACTTC.

The chain is built from TRBV3-1 and TRBJ2-7; the D gene is possibly TRBD2 (6 bases). The CDR3 has 13 residues. V dropped 4 bases and J dropped 3 bases, with 10 bases sitting between them. Per germline, CDR1 LGHDT and CDR2 YNNKEL (reference sequence). Here the CDR3 DNA reads TGTGCCAGCAGCCTCCGGAGGGACTACGAGCAGTACTTC. It yields the protein CASSLRRDYEQYF.

This clonotype was counted at least ten times. V gene TRBV6-5 combines with J gene TRBJ2-5; TRBD1 aligns across 9 bases. This CDR3 has 16 residues. Germline V gives CDR1 MNHEY, CDR2 SVGAGI. With 0 bases clipped from V and 2 bases from J, the junction kept 4 bases outside the gene matches. CDR3 loop: CASSYSKGTGQETQYF. In DNA, the CDR3 is TGTGCCAGCAGTTACTCGAAGGGGACAGGGCAAGAGACCCAGTACTTC.

The CDR3, as DNA: TGTGCCAGCCGGCCGAGTCTTAAAGAGACCCAGTACTTC. Amino acid sequence: CASRPSLKETQYF. The chain recombines TRBV6-2 or TRBV6-3 with TRBJ2-5, with D hard to call. CDR1 and CDR2 from the germline V gene are MNHEY and SVGEGT. The CDR3 consists of 13 residues. Trimming left V 8 bases short and J 3 bases short, with 13 bases between.

This clonotype came up once. A much larger clone differs by one base, so this may be a read error. V gene TRBV12-3 or TRBV12-4 combines with J gene TRBJ1-5; 7 bases map to TRBD1. The CDR3 is made up of 14 amino acids. CDR3 in DNA: TGTTCCAGCAGCCACGACAGGGTCGATCAGCCCCAGCATTTT. It yields the protein CSSSHDRVDQPQHF.

This clonotype was observed many times. The chain links TRBV18 to TRBJ2-7, with D unclear. Trimming shortened V by 8 bases and J by 4 bases, and 12 bases separated the two germline ends. The CDR3 covers 12 residues. Per germline, CDR1 KGHSH and CDR2 LQKENI. The CDR3 region is CASSPDGYEQYF. The CDR3 DNA follows: TGTGCCAGCAGCCCGGACGGATACGAGCAGTACTTC.

V and J are TRBV29-1 and TRBJ2-7; the D gene is possibly TRBD2 (7 bases). The germline gives CDR1 SQVTM, CDR2 ANQGSEA. The CDR3 covers 13 residues. Trimming removed 4 bases at V and 5 bases at J, with 15 bases between. The CDR3 protein is CSVGGGRENEQYF. CDR3 coding DNA: TGCAGCGTTGGGGGGGGGCGTGAGAACGAGCAGTACTTC.

This clonotype has at least ten counts. The V and J genes are TRBV10-3 and TRBJ2-2, with TRBD1 matching over 10 bases. V was pared by 4 bases and J by 3 bases, with 5 bases of the junction left unmatched. The CDR3 loop spans 16 amino acids. The V gene's germline CDR1 is ENHRY and CDR2 SYGVKD. CDR3 in DNA: TGTGCCATCAGTGGTGGGACAGGGGTCGACACCGGGGAGCTGTTTTTT. It specifies CAISGGTGVDTGELFF.

This clonotype has at least ten counts. The chain uses TRBV6-5 and TRBJ1-1, with a weak D call TRBD1 (6 bases). CDR1 is MNHEY, CDR2 SVGAGI, per germline. This CDR3 contains 14 residues. V was trimmed by 2 bases and J by 3 bases, leaving 10 bases between them. The CDR3 coding sequence is TGTGCCAGCAGTTACGGTTCAGGGGACACTGAAGCTTTCTTT. Protein product: CASSYGSGDTEAFF.

This clonotype was observed at least ten times. The rearrangement uses TRBV27 and TRBJ1-6; unclear D gene. Germline V gene lookup returns CDR1 MNHEY and CDR2 SMNVEV (reference sequence). Trimming removed 6 bases at V and 2 bases at J, with 8 bases between. This CDR3 has 14 residues. CDR3 coding DNA: TGTGCCAGCAGGACCACGGCCTATAATTCACCCCTCCACTTT. Its translation: CASRTTAYNSPLHF.

The J gene is TRBJ2-7, the V gene TRBV5-1, with D perhaps TRBD2 (6 bases). The V and J ends lost 3 bases and 6 bases respectively, with 19 bases between them. The germline CDR1 and CDR2 sequences are SGHRS and YFSETQ. The CDR3 is made up of 15 amino acids. CDR3 residues: CASSSTLGGVAEQYF. CDR3 bases: TGCGCCAGCAGCTCGACATTGGGGGGAGTGGCCGAGCAGTACTTC.

This clonotype was counted ten times or more. The V call is TRBV4-1, the J call TRBJ1-5; D unresolved. Trimming removed 4 bases at V and 5 bases at J, with 15 bases between. The CDR3 length is 15 residues. Per the germline V gene, CDR1 is MGHRA and CDR2 is YSYEKL. CDR3 DNA: TGCGCCAGCAGCCCTACGGCGGGAAGCGATCAGCCCCAGCATTTT. It yields the protein CASSPTAGSDQPQHF.

In this sample, this clonotype turned up many times. This chain uses TRBV27 with TRBJ2-2; D is tentatively TRBD1 or TRBD2 (6 bases each). V was clipped by 4 bases and J by 2 bases, with 17 bases between them. The germline V gene encodes CDR1 MNHEY and CDR2 SMNVEV (reference sequence). The CDR3 covers 17 residues. The CDR3 region is CASSSNLWGANTGELFF. DNA for the CDR3: TGTGCCAGCAGTTCTAACCTCTGGGGGGCCAACACCGGGGAGCTGTTTTTT.

The sample holds many counts of this clonotype. This sequence joins TRBV7-3 and TRBJ1-2; D gene ambiguous. V lost 0 bases, J lost 4 bases, and 15 bases lay in between. The CDR3 has 16 amino acids. Germline assignment: CDR1 SGHTA and CDR2 FQGTGA. CDR3 amino acids: CASSLTSWELSYGYTF. The CDR3 region has the DNA TGTGCCAGCAGCTTAACGAGCTGGGAGTTAAGCTATGGCTACACCTTC.

This clonotype was recorded at least ten times. This chain uses TRBV28 with TRBJ2-2; 7 nucleotides match TRBD2. Unmatched junction bases numbered 4, after V lost 2 bases and J lost 4 bases. Germline loops: CDR1 MDHEN, CDR2 SYDVKM. CDR3 length equals 15 residues. Here the CDR3 DNA reads TGTGCCAGCAGTTTACTGGGGGAGGGCACCGGGGAGCTGTTTTTT. This translates into CASSLLGEGTGELFF.

This clonotype was observed at least ten times. This chain uses TRBV11-2 with TRBJ2-7; 9 bases align to TRBD2. Germline-derived CDR1 and CDR2 are SGHAT and FQNNGV. CDR3 length equals 17 residues. After removal of 2 bases from V and 3 bases from J, the junction contained 11 bases not matched to a gene. CDR3 sequence: CASSLSVAGAGYYEQYF. CDR3 bases: TGTGCCAGCAGCTTATCCGTAGCGGGAGCTGGTTACTACGAGCAGTACTTC.

The chain has TRBV26 and TRBJ1-6; the table names TRBD1, a call not compared with the DNA. TRBV26 is described as a pseudogene. This CDR3 has 16 residues. The CDR3 sequence is CALKGERDRSNSPLHF. The CDR3 nucleotides are TGTGCCCTAAAAGGGGAACGGGACAGGAGTAATTCACCCCTCCACTTT.

V is TRBV6-1 and J is TRBJ2-2; 7 nucleotides agree with TRBD1. The CDR3 consists of 14 residues. With 2 bases clipped from V and 7 bases from J, the junction kept 4 bases outside the gene matches. The germline CDR1 and CDR2 sequences are MNHNS and SASEGT. Here the CDR3 reads CASSELGGGGELFF. The CDR3 nucleotides read TGTGCCAGCAGTGAATTAGGGGGCGGCGGGGAGCTGTTTTTT.

At least ten counts were recorded for this clonotype. The chain has TRBV6-2 or TRBV6-3 and TRBJ2-2; TRBD2 agrees at 7 bases. Germline assignment: CDR1 MNHEY and CDR2 SVGEGT. CDR3 length: 16 amino acids. After removal of 2 bases from V and 3 bases from J, the junction contained 6 bases not matched to a gene. For the CDR3, the DNA is TGTGCCAGCAGTTACAAGGGCGGGGGTTACACCGGGGAGCTGTTTTTT. This sequence encodes CASSYKGGGYTGELFF.

In its sample, this clonotype was seen many times. The chain couples TRBV2 to TRBJ2-5; TRBD2 might be the D (5 bases). This CDR3 comprises 15 residues. Trimming removed 5 bases from V and 2 bases from J, with 15 bases in between. Per germline, CDR1 SNHLY and CDR2 FYNNEI. CDR3 sequence: CASSRRGLLQETQYF. For the CDR3, the DNA is TGTGCCAGCAGTCGACGCGGACTGTTGCAAGAGACCCAGTACTTC.

This clonotype was recorded many times. This chain connects TRBV27 to TRBJ2-7, with TRBD2 identical over 7 bases. V lost 3 bases, J lost 4 bases, and 12 bases stayed unmatched. The CDR3 extends over 16 amino acids. Germline CDR1 is MNHEY and CDR2 is SMNVEV (reference sequence). CDR3: CASSLSPSGGPYEQYF. In DNA form, the CDR3 reads TGTGCCAGCAGTTTGAGTCCTAGCGGAGGACCATACGAGCAGTACTTC.